This T cell receptor beta chain was retrieved from a study of CD8 T cells in ankylosing spondylitis. V was pared by 7 bases and J by 5 bases, with 11 bases between. CDR1 and CDR2 (germline): MNHNS, SASEGT. CDR3 size: 12 residues. For TCR beta, libraries came from quantitative 5'-RACE with molecular barcodes. TCRdb ran MiXCR on the 5' RACE reads and lists one entry per CDR3 protein. The data show over 150,000 distinct CDR3 sequences, with roughly 20% seen just once and more than 3.5% held by the top ten. Regarding this clonotype: As yet, its antigen is unknown.

Study-wide findings and caveats: Reportedly, disease-linked clones are significantly enriched in ankylosing spondylitis patients' matched synovial fluid. Disease-linked clones, CD8+, were relatively rare in peripheral blood.

The source material was blood, either unsorted or a sorted T cell fraction (not recorded which). The receptor comes from a male donor between 5 and 29 years old with ankylosing spondylitis or in good health (not recorded which). This chain joins TRBV6-1 and TRBJ1-2; D not resolved. CDR3 amino acids: CASTVTTYGYTF. CDR3 in DNA: TGTGCCAGCACGGTCACCACTTATGGCTACACCTTC.